What follows describes a single TCR beta chain. The antigen is unknown. This sample was included in a study of CD8 T cells in ankylosing spondylitis. V was pared by 5 bases and J by 5 bases, with 15 bases between. Germline loops: CDR1 SQVTM, CDR2 ANQGSEA. This CDR3 is 13 amino acids long. Regarding the study as a whole: Blood of patients with ankylosing spondylitis appeared to be characterized by a TCR beta motif of several highly homologous variants.

Via MiXCR, TCRdb re-called the 5' RACE reads, giving one row per CDR3 protein. The data show around 250,000 distinct CDR3 sequences, with around 32% seen just once and roughly 4.2% held by the top ten. Material: blood, either unsorted or a sorted T cell fraction (not recorded which). The rearrangement links TRBV29-1 to TRBJ2-5; D is perhaps TRBD2 (5 bases). The origin of this receptor is a male donor with ankylosing spondylitis or in good health (not recorded which). The CDR3 DNA reads TGCAGCGTTTCGCTGGGGAGCCGGGAGACCCAGTACTTC. Residues: CSVSLGSRETQYF.